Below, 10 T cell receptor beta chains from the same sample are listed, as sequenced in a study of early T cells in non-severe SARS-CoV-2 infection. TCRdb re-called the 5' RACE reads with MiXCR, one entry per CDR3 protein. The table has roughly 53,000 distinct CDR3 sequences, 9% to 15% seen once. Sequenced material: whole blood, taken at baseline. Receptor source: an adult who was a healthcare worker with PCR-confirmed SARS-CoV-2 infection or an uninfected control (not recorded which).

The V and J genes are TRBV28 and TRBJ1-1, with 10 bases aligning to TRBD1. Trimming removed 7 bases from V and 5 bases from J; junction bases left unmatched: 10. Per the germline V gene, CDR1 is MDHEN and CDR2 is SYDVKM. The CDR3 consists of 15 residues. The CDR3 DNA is TGTGCCAGCAACCCTTCGGACAGGGGGTTTACTGAAGCTTTCTTT. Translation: CASNPSDRGFTEAFF.

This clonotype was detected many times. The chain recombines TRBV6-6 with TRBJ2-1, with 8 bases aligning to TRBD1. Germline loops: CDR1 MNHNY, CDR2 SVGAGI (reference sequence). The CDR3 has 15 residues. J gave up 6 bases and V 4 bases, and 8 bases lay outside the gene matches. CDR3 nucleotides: TGTGCCAGCAGTTCCAGGGGGCTTGGGGCCAATGAGCAGTTCTTC. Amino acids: CASSSRGLGANEQFF.

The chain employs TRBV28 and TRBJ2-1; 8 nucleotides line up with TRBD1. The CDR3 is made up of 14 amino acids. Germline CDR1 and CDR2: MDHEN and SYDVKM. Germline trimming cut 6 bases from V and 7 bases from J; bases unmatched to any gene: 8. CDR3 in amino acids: CASSPGGARNEQFF. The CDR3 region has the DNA TGTGCCAGCAGCCCAGGGGGCGCAAGAAATGAGCAGTTCTTC.

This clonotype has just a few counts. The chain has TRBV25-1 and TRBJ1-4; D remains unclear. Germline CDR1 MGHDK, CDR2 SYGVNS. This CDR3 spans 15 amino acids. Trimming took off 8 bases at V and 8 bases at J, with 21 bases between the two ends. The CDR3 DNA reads TGTGCCAGCGGCCCTGGAGTGGCCCGGCGGGAAAAACTGTTTTTT. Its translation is CASGPGVARREKLFF.

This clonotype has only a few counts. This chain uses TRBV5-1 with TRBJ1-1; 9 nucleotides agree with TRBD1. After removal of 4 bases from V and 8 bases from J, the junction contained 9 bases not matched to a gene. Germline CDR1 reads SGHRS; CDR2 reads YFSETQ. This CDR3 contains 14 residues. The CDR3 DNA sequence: TGCGCCAGCAGCCCCCGAGATGGACAGGGGGAAGCTTTCTTT. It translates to CASSPRDGQGEAFF.

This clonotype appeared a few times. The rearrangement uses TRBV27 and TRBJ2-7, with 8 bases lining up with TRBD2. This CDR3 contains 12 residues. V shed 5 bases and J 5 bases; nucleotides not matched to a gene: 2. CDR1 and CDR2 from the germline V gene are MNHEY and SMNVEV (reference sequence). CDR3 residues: CASSISGNEQYF. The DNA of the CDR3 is TGTGCCAGCAGTATTAGCGGGAACGAGCAGTACTTC.

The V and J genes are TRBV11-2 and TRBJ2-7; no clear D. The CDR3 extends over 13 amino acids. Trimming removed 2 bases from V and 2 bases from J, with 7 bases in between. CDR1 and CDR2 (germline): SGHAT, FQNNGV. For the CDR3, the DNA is TGTGCCAGCAGCTTACTCCGCGCCTACGAGCAGTACTTC. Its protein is CASSLLRAYEQYF.

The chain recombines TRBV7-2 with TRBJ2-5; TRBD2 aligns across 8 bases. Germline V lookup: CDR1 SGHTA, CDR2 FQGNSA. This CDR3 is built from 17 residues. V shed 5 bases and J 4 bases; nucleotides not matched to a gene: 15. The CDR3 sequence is CASSPGGAGGNRETQYF. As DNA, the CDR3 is TGTGCCAGCAGCCCCGGGGGGGCGGGAGGAAACAGAGAGACCCAGTACTTC.

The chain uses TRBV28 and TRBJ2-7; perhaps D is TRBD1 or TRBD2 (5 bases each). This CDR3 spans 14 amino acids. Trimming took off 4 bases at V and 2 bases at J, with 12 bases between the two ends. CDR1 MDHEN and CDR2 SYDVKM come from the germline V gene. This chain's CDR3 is CASSWGTATYEQYF. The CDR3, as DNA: TGTGCCAGCAGTTGGGGGACGGCCACCTACGAGCAGTACTTC.

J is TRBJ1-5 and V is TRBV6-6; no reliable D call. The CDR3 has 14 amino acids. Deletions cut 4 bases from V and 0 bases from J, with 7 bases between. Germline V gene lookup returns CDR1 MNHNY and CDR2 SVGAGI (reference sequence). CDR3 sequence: CASSSHYSNQPQHF. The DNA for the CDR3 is TGTGCCAGCAGTTCACACTATAGCAATCAGCCCCAGCATTTT.